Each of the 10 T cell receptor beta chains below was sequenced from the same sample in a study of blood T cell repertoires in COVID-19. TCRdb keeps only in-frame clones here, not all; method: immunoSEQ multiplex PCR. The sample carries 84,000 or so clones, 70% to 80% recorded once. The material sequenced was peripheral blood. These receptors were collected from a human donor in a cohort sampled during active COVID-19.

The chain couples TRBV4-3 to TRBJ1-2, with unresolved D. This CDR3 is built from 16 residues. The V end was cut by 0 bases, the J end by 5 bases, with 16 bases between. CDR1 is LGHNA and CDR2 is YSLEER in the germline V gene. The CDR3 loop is CASSQDPRGPGYGYTF. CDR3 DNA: TGCGCCAGCAGCCAAGATCCGCGAGGGCCCGGGTATGGCTACACCTTC.

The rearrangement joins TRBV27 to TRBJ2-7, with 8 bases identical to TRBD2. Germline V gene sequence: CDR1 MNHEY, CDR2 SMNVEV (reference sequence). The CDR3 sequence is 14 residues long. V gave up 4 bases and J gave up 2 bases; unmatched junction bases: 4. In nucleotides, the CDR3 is TGTGCCAGCAGTTGGACTAGCAGAGCCTACGAGCAGTACTTC. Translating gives CASSWTSRAYEQYF.

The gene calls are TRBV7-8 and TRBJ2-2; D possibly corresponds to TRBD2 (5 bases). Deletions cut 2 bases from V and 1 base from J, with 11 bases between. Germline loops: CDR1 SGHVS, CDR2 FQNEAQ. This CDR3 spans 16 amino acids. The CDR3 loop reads CASSLTADWNTGELFF. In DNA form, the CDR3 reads TGTGCCAGCAGCTTAACCGCGGACTGGAACACCGGGGAGCTGTTTTTT.

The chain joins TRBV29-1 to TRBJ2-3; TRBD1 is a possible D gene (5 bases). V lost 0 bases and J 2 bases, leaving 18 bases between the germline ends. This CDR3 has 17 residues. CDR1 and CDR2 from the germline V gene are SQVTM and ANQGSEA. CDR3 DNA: TGCAGCGTTGAAGACCCAAAGGGGATAACCCACACAGATACGCAGTATTTT. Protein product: CSVEDPKGITHTDTQYF.

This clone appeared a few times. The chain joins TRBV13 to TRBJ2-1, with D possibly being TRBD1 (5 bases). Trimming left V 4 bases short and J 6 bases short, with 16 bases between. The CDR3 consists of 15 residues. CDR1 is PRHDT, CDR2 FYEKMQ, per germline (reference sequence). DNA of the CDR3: TGTGCCAGCAGCTCCAAGGGGTCCGGAACCAATGAGCAGTTCTTC. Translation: CASSSKGSGTNEQFF.

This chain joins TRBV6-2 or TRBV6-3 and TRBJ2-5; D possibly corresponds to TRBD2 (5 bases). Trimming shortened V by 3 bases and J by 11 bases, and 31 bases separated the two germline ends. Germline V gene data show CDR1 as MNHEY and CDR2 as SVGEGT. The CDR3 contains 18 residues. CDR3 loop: CASSYIWADQEGHCRQYF. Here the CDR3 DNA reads TGTGCCAGCAGTTATATATGGGCGGACCAAGAGGGTCATTGTCGACAGTACTTC.

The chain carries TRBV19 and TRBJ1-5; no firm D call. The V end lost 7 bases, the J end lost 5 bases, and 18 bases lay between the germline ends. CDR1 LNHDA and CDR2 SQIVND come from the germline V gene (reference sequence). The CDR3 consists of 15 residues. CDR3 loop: CASTVQPGRDQPQHF. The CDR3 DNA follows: TGTGCCAGTACCGTTCAACCAGGCAGAGATCAGCCCCAGCATTTT.

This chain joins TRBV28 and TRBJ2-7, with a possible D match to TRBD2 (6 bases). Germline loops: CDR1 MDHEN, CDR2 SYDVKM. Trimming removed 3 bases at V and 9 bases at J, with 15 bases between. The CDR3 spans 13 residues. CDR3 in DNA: TGTGCCAGCAGTTTTGGACTATCCAAAGTGCAGTACTTC. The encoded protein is CASSFGLSKVQYF.

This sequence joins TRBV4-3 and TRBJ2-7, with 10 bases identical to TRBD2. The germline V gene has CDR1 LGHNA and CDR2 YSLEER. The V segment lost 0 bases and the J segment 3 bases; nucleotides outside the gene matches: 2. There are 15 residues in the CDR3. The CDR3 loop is CASSQDASGSYEQYF. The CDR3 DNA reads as TGCGCCAGCAGCCAAGATGCTAGCGGGAGCTACGAGCAGTACTTC.

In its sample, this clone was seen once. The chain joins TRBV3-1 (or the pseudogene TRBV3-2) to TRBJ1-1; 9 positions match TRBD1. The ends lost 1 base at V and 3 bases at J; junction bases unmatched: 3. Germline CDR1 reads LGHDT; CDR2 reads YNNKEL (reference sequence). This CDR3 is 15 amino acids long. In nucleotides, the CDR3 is TGTGCCAGCAGCCAAGTGGGGACAGGGCACACTGAAGCTTTCTTT. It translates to CASSQVGTGHTEAFF.